This T cell receptor beta chain is drawn from a study of regulatory T cells in long-lasting Graves disease (dated by TCRdb to about 2021). About the study as a whole: Patients with newly diagnosed Graves' disease had been on antithyroid drugs for under 3 months. A total of about 35 samples underwent TCR sequencing, from about 13 patients with persistent Graves' disease and approximately 20 patients with newly diagnosed Graves' disease. The study took place in China and was registered as a clinical trial. Patients with persistent Graves' disease were compared with patients with newly diagnosed Graves' disease using TCR sequencing and RNA sequencing of peripheral blood.

This clonotype occurred many times. The specificity of this receptor is unknown. Base qualities were left out, and no much larger clone turns up one base away. The germline V gene (reference sequence) specifies LGHDT as CDR1 and YNNKEL as CDR2. At the junction V is shortened by 1 base and J by 0 bases, with 13 bases in between. Its CDR3 holds 17 amino acids, cysteine through phenylalanine. This entry keeps only the CDR3 DNA: 51 bases, framed from base 1. This sample's time point label indicates: newly diagnosed GD, antithyroid drugs for less than 3 months. For both TCR sequencing and RNA sequencing, RNA was extracted from PBMCs in TRIzol. Graves' disease was diagnosed according to American Thyroid Association guidelines. Patients for the study were recruited at an endocrinology department in Xi'an, China. Each patient gave around 9.2 milliliters of peripheral blood, collected in an EDTA anticoagulant tube. Ficoll Paque Plus density gradient separation was used to isolate PBMCs, and no additional T cell sorting was done. An Agilent 2100 Bioanalyzer and agarose gel were used to check RNA quality, and a NanoDrop 2000 was used to measure RNA concentration.

The library was prepared using multiplex PCR. Reads for this sample came from an Illumina HiSeq 4000. iRepertoire HTBI primers and Arm-PCR amplification of CDR3 regions were used to construct TCR beta libraries. PCR products were gel purified before sequencing. As for the authors' bioinformatics: Gene usage analysis of CDR3 amino acid clonotypes relied on the 62 TRBV and 14 TRBJ segments identified across samples. COPE and FqMerger were used to merge filtered high-quality paired reads into contigs. BLAST was used to align contigs to IMGT TRBV, TRBD and TRBJ reference genes, and CDR3 was defined according to IMGT. Any clonotype with a frequency above 0.1% was classified as a highly expanded clone. Repertoire diversity was measured by Shannon entropy, and V-J evenness by the Gini coefficient. A clonotype found in more than one individual was treated as public. The raw public data were reprocessed by TCRdb itself: fastp quality trimming at Q25, MiXCR clonotype calling, in-frame beta chains only. Each CDR3 protein appears once, grouped with its most common genes and DNA. TCRdb's processing, not the authors', yielded these V and J calls. Within this sample are 580,000 or so distinct CDR3 sequences, with 15% to 20% of them counted one time only. The top ten constitute 12% of the sample.

The full study reports these points: Compared with newly diagnosed patients, patients with persistent Graves' disease had lower TCR Shannon entropy and fewer highly expanded clones, which suggests clonal expansion. TRBV28, TRBJ1-2 and TRBJ2-5 were preferentially used in persistent disease, while TRBV20-1 and TRBJ2-1 were favored in newly diagnosed disease. Persistent patients shared more public clonotypes among themselves (around 2,500) than newly diagnosed patients did (about 970). The small sample size was acknowledged by the authors as a limitation that may reduce accuracy. Only the TCR beta chain was sequenced and analyzed. Only peripheral blood was studied, because thyroid tissue, the primary lesion, was inaccessible.

These data were also filed under a second study, of T cells in Graves' hyperthyroidism and ophthalmopathy. As the second publication notes: A patient counted as having stable Graves' hyperthyroidism if no progression to ophthalmopathy occurred over 18 months of follow-up. The hyperthyroidism patients were between 18 and 65 years old and newly diagnosed, with a disease duration of less than 2 months. Exclusion was applied to patients with uncontrolled infections, other autoimmune diseases, pregnancy or lactation. Diagnoses were established on the basis of clinical symptoms, serum thyroxine and TRAb, thyroid ultrasound, and orbital computed tomography. The TCR CDR3 was subjected to a first round of RT-PCR using the HTBI primer set and the Qiagen OneStep RT-PCR kit. Most expanded thyroid clonotypes (frequency above 0.001) were also detected in blood, suggesting blood repertoires may reflect thyroid immune responses. A model built on a 13 V-J signature distinguished ophthalmopathy from stable hyperthyroidism, reaching roughly 88% sensitivity and under 84% specificity in cross-validation and 80%/75% in testing. In validation, progression to ophthalmopathy was predicted by the model with 70.59% sensitivity and under 85% specificity, a median of 6.5 months before onset. TCR V-J signatures able to tell the groups apart were searched for in a discovery cohort of 90 to 100 patients, of whom over 40 had Graves' ophthalmopathy and 57 had stable Graves' hyperthyroidism. An independent validation cohort of around 20 hyperthyroidism patients and 17 patients who later progressed to ophthalmopathy tested prospective prediction of ophthalmopathy. The 100 or so discovery patients were divided at random into training and test sets in a 7:3 ratio. In several Graves' hyperthyroidism patients, the study also compared T-cell repertoires from thyroid tissue with T-cell repertoires from blood. After blood sampling, hyperthyroidism patients were treated with methimazole at a starting dose of 30 mg daily, and ophthalmopathy patients were treated with high-dose intravenous methylprednisolone. A second multiplex PCR round built the libraries, followed by size selection and purification. Paired-end sequencing of the libraries was performed with 100 bp reads on an Illumina HiSeq2000. SOAPnuke was used to process the raw data, with reads discarded if the reads contained adapters or uncalled bases, had a mean Phred below 15, or lacked an exact constant-primer or identifier match. COPE v1.2.5 was used to merge high-quality paired reads, and clonotypes were defined as unique nucleotide sequences. Clonotypes were aligned to IMGT TRBV, TRBD and TRBJ reference segments using MiTCR v1.1. The analysis was restricted to V-J combinations with a frequency above 0.0001, which together covered approximately 99% of the repertoires. The TCS score was defined as the ratio of F50 (clonal expansion) to E x V (chaos), calculated using BLOSUM62-based TCRdist between CDR3 peptides within each V-J. Welch's t-statistics and random forest reduced fewer than 600 V-J features to under 15, which were used in a naive Bayes classifier (R e1071). No statistical method was used to fix the sample size in advance, and group allocation was not hidden from the investigators. TCR Vbeta CDR3 sequencing of 130 to 150 peripheral blood samples (over 40 ophthalmopathy, roughly 74 hyperthyroidism and roughly 17 progressor patients) is reported in the paper.

This sample comprised peripheral blood mononuclear cells (PBMCs), obtained at new diagnosis, from a patient treated with antithyroid drugs. This TCR was sampled from a man between 18 and 35 years old with Graves disease. Donor details come from another sample of the same person, matched by shared clones. The chain links TRBV3-1 with TRBJ2-4, with the D gene not confidently named. The CDR3 has the sequence CASSQAVGRLAKNIQYF. The bases are TGTGCCAGCAGCCAAGCAGTTGGGCGTCTAGCCAAAAACATTCAGTACTTC. Joined to the reference TRBV3-1 and TRBJ2-4 proteins, this CDR3 gives the full variable domain: DTAVSQTPKYLVTQMGNDKSIKCEQNLGHDTMYWYKQDSKKFLKIMFSYNNKELIINETVPNRFSPKSPDKAHLNLHINSLELGDSAVYFCASSQAVGRLAKNIQYFGAGTRLSVL.